This T cell receptor (beta chain) came from a study of blood T cell repertoires in COVID-19. Measured with immunoSEQ multiplex PCR; TCRdb has only the in-frame clones, and not every one. The sample carries about 320,000 clones, around 90% recorded once. Donors of Cohort 3 who recovered were those that had two negative PCRs, clearance, or symptom resolution. The CDR3 has 12 residues. Trimming stripped 4 bases from V and 4 bases from J, with 10 bases between. Germline V gives CDR1 SQVTM, CDR2 ANQGSEA. The V call is TRBV29-1, the J call TRBJ1-2, with D perhaps TRBD1 (5 bases). The receptor was isolated from a man in his fifties or sixties who had recovered from COVID-19. Input material: PBMCs or T cells enriched from blood (not recorded which). The CDR3 DNA reads TGCAGCGTTGGACAGTTATCCTATGGCTACACCTTC. The encoded protein is CSVGQLSYGYTF.